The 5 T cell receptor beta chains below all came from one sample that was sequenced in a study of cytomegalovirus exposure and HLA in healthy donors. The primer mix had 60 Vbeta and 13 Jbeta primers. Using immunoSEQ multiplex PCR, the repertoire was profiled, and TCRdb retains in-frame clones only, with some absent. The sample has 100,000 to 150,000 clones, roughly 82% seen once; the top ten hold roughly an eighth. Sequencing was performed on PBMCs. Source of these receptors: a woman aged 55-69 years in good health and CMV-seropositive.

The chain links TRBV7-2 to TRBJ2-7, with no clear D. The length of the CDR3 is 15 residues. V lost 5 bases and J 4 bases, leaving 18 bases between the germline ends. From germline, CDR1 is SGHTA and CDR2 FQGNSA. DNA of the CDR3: TGTGCCAGCAGCCCGAGACCAGGTTCACCTTACGAGCAGTACTTC. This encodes CASSPRPGSPYEQYF.

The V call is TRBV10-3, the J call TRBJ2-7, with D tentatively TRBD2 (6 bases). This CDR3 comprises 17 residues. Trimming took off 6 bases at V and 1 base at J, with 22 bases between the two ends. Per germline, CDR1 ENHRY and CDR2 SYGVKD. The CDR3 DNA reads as TGTGCCATCAGCTATGGAGGACCGGCGGGGTTATCCTACGAGCAGTACTTC. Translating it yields CAISYGGPAGLSYEQYF.

The CDR3 protein is CASSTWRGRTNTGELFF. CDR3 DNA sequence: TGTGCCAGCAGCACTTGGCGGGGGCGCACGAACACCGGGGAGCTGTTTTTT. This chain uses TRBV7-6 with TRBJ2-2, with D tentatively TRBD2 (7 bases). The germline gives CDR1 SGHVS, CDR2 FNYEAQ. The CDR3 extends over 17 amino acids. The V and J ends lost 5 bases and 0 bases respectively, with 16 bases between them.

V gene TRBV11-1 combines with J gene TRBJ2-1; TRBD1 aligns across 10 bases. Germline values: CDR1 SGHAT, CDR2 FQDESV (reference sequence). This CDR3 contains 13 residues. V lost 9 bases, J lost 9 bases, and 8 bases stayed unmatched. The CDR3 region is CASTGTGAGEQFF. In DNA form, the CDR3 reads TGTGCCAGTACCGGGACAGGGGCAGGTGAGCAGTTCTTC.

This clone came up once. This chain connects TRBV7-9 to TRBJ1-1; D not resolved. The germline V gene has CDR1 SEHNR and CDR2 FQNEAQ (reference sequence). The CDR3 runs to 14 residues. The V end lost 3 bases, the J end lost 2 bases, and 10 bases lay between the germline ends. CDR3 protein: CASSLEVGNTEAFF. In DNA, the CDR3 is TGTGCCAGCAGCTTGGAGGTGGGCAACACTGAAGCTTTCTTT.